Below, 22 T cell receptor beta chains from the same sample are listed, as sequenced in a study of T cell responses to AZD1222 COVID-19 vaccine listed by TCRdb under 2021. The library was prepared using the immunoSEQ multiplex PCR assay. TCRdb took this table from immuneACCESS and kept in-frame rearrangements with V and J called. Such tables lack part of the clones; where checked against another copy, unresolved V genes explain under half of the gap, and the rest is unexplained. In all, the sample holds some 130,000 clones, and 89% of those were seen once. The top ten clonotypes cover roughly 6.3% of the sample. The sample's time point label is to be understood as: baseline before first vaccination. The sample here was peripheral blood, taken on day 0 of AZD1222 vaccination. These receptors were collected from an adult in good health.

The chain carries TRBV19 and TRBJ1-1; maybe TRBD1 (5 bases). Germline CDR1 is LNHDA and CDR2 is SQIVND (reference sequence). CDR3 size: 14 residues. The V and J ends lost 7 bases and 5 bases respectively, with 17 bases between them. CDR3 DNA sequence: TGTGCCAGTATGGACACCCCCGGGGGAACTGAAGCTTTCTTT. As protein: CASMDTPGGTEAFF.

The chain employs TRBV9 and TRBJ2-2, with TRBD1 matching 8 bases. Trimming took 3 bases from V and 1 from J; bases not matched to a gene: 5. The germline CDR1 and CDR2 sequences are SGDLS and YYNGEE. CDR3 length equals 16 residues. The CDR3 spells CASSAPGTGNTGELFF. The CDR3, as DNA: TGTGCCAGCAGCGCGCCCGGGACAGGGAACACCGGGGAGCTGTTTTTT.

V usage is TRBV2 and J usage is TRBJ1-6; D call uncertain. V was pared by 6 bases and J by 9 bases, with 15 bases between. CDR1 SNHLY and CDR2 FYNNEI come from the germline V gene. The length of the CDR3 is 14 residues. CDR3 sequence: CASSLTGWTSPLHF. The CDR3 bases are TGTGCCAGCAGCCTCACCGGGTGGACTTCACCCCTCCACTTT. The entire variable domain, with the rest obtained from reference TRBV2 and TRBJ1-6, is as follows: EPEVTQTPSHQVTQMGQEVILRCVPISNHLYFYWYRQILGQKVEFLVSFYNNEISEKSEIFDDQFSVERPDGSNFTLKIRSTKLEDSAMYFCASSLTGWTSPLHFGNGTRLTVT.

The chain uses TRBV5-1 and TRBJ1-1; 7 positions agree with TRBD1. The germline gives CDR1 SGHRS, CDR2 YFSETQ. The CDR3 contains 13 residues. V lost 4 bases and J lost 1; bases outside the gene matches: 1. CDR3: CASSRTGNTEAFF. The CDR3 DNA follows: TGCGCCAGCAGCCGGACAGGGAACACTGAAGCTTTCTTT.

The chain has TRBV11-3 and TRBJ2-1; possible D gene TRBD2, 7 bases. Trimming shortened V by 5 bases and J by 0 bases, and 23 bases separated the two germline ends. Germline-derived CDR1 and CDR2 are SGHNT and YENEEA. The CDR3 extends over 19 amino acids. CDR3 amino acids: CASSLAAGADAPSYNEQFF. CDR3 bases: TGTGCCAGCAGCCTGGCCGCGGGGGCCGACGCTCCCTCCTACAATGAGCAGTTCTTC.

CDR3 sequence reads: CASITPEGENTGELFF. CDR3 nucleotide sequence: TGCGCCAGCATCACCCCCGAGGGGGAGAACACCGGGGAGCTGTTTTTT. The gene calls are TRBV10-2 and TRBJ2-2; a weak D match, TRBD1 (6 bases). V shed 7 bases and J shed 1 base, with 16 bases lying between them. CDR1 and CDR2 (germline): WSHSY, SAAADI. This CDR3 has 16 residues.

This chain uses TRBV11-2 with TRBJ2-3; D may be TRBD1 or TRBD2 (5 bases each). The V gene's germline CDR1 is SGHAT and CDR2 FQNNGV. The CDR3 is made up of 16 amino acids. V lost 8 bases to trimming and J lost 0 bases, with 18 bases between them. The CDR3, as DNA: TGTGCCAGCGCCCACCCACCGGGACGGAGCACAGATACGCAGTATTTT. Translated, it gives CASAHPPGRSTDTQYF.

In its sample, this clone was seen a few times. Here the CDR3 reads CATSREAPWVRNSPLHF. CDR3 sequence (DNA): TGTGCCACCAGCAGAGAGGCCCCCTGGGTACGGAATTCACCCCTCCACTTT. V gene TRBV15 combines with J gene TRBJ1-6; no clear D. The CDR3 is made up of 17 amino acids. Germline V gene data show CDR1 as LNHNV and CDR2 as YYDKDF (reference sequence). Trimming removed 0 bases from V and 7 bases from J, with 16 bases in between.

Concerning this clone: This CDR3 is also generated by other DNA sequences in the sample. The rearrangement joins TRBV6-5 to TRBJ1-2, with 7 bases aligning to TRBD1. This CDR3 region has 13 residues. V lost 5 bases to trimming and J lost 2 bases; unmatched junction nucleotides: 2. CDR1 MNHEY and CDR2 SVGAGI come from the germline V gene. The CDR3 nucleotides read TGTGCCAGCAGTCGGGACAGCAACTATGGCTACACCTTC. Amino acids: CASSRDSNYGYTF.

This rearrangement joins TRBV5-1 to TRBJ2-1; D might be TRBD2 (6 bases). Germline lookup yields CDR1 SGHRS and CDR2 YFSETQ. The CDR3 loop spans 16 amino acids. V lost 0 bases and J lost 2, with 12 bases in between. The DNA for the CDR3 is TGCGCCAGCAGCTTGGTCCCCAGGGAGGCCTACAATGAGCAGTTCTTC. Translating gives CASSLVPREAYNEQFF.

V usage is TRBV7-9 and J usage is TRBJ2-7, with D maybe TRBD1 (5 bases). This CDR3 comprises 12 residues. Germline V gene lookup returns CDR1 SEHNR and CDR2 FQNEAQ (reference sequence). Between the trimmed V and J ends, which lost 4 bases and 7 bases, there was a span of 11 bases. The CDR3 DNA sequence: TGTGCCAGCAGCTGGGGCCCGAGGGAGCAGTACTTC. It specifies CASSWGPREQYF.

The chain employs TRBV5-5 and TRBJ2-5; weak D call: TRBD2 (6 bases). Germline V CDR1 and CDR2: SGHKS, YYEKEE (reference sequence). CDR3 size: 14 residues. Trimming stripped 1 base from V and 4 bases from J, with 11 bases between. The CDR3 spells CASSLTMGGETQYF. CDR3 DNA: TGTGCCAGCAGCTTGACGATGGGGGGAGAGACCCAGTACTTC.

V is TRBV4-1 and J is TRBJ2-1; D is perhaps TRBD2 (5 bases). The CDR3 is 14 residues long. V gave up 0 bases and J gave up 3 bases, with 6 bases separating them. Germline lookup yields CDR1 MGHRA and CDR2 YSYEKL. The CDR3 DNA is TGCGCCAGCAGCCAAGAGGACTTCTACAATGAGCAGTTCTTC. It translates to CASSQEDFYNEQFF.

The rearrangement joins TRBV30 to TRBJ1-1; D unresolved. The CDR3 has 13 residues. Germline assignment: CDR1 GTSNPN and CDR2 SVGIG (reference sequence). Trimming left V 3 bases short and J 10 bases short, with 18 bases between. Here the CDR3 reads CAWSPLGTLGAFF. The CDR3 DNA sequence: TGTGCCTGGAGCCCCCTGGGCACTTTGGGAGCTTTCTTT.

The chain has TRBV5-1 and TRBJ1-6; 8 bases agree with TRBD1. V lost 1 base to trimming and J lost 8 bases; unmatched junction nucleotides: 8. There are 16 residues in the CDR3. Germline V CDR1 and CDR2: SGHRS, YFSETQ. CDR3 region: CASSLWSGGADSPLHF. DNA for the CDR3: TGCGCCAGCAGCTTGTGGTCAGGGGGCGCGGATTCACCCCTCCACTTT. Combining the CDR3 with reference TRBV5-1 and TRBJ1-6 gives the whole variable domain KAGVTQTPRYLIKTRGQQVTLSCSPISGHRSVSWYQQTPGQGLQFLFEYFSETQRNKGNFPGRFSGRQFSNSRSEMNVSTLELGDSALYLCASSLWSGGADSPLHFGNGTRLTVT.

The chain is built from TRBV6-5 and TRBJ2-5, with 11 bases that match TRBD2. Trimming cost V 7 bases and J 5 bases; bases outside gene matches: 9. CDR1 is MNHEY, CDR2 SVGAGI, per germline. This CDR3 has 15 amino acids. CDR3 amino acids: CASTRGASGGETQYF. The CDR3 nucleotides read TGTGCCAGCACTCGAGGGGCTAGCGGGGGGGAGACCCAGTACTTC.

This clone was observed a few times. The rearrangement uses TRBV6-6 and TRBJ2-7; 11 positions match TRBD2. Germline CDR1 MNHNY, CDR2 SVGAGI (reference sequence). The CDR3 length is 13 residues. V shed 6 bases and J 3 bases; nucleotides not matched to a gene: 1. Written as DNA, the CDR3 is TGTGCCAGCAGACTAGCGGGGGTCTACGAGCAGTACTTC. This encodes CASRLAGVYEQYF.

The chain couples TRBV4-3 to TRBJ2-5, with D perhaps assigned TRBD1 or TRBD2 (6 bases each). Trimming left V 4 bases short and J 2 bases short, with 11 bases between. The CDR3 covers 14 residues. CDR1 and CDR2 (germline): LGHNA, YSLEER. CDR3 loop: CASSRRGGQETQYF. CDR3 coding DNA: TGCGCCAGCAGCCGAAGAGGGGGGCAAGAGACCCAGTACTTC.

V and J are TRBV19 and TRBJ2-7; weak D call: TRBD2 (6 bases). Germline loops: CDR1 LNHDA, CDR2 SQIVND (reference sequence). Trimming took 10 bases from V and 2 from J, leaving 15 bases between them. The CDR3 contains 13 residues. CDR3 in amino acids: CATGVEGPYEQYF. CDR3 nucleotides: TGTGCCACCGGCGTGGAGGGGCCCTACGAGCAGTACTTC.

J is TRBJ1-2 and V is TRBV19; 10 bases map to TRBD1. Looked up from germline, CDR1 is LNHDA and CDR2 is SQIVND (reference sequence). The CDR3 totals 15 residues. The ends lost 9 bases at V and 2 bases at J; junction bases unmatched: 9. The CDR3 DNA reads TGTGCCAGCAGGGACAGGGGAGGATCCAACTATGGCTACACCTTC. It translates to CASRDRGGSNYGYTF. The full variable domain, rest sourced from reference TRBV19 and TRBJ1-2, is DGGITQSPKYLFRKEGQNVTLSCEQNLNHDAMYWYRQDPGQGLRLIYYSQIVNDFQKGDIAEGYSVSREKKESFPLTVTSAQKNPTAFYLCASRDRGGSNYGYTFGSGTRLTVV.

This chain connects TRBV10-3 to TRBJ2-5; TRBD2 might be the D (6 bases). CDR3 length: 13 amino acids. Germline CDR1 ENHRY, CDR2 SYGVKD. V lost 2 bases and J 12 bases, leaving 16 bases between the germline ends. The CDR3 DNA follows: TGTGCCATCAGTGAGGAGCCCTCGACGGGGGAGTACTTC. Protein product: CAISEEPSTGEYF.

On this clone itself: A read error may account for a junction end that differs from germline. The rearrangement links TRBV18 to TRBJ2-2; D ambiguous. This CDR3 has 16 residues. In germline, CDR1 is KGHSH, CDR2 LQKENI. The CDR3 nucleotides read TGTGCCAGCTCAGCACCGAAACTTCTAAACACCGGGGAGCTGTTTTTT. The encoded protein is CASSAPKLLNTGELFF. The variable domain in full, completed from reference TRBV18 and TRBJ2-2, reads NAGVMQNPRHLVRRRGQEARLRCSPMKGHSHVYWYRQLPEEGLKFMVYLQKENIIDESGMPKERFSAEFPKEGPSILRIQQVVRGDSAAYFCASSAPKLLNTGELFFGEGSRLTVL.